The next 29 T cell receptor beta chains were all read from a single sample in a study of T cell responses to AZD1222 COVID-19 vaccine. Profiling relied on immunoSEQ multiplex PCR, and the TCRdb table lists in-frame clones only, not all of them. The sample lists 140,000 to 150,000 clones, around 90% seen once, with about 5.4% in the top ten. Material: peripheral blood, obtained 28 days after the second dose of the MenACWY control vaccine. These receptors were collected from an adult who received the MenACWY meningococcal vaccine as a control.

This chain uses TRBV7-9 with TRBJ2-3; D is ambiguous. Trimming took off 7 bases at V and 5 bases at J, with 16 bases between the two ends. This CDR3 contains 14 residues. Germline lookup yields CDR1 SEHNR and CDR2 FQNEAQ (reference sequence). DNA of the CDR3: TGTGCCAGCACCACCCCACGAGTTAGAGATACGCAGTATTTT. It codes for CASTTPRVRDTQYF.

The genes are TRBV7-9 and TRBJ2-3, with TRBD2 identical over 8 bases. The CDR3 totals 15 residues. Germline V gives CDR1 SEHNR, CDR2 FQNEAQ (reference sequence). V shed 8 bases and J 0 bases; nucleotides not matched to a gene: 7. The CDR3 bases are TGTGCCAGCGGGGTTAGCGGGGCGAGCACAGATACGCAGTATTTT. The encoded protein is CASGVSGASTDTQYF. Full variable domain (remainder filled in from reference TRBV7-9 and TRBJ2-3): DTGVSQNPRHKITKRGQNVTFRCDPISEHNRLYWYRQTLGQGPEFLTYFQNEAQLEKSRLLSDRFSAERPKGSFSTLEIQRTEQGDSAMYLCASGVSGASTDTQYFGPGTRLTVL.

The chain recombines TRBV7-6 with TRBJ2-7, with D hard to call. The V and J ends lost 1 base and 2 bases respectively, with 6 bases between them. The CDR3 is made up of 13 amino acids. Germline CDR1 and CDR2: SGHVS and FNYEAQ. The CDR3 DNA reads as TGTGCCAGCAGCTTAGAGGAAGCCTACGAGCAGTACTTC. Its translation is CASSLEEAYEQYF.

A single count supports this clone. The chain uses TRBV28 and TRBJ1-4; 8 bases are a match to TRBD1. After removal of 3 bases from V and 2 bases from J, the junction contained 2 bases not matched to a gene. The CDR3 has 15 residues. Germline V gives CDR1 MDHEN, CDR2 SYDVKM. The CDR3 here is CASSFRQGTNEKLFF. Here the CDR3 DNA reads TGTGCCAGCAGTTTCCGACAGGGGACTAATGAAAAACTGTTTTTT.

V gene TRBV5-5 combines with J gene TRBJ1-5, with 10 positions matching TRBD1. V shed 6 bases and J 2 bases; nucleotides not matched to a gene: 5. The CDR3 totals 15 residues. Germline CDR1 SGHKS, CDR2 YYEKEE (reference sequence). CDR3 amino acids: CASNTGTGGNQPQHF. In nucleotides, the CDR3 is TGTGCCAGCAACACAGGGACAGGGGGCAATCAGCCCCAGCATTTT.

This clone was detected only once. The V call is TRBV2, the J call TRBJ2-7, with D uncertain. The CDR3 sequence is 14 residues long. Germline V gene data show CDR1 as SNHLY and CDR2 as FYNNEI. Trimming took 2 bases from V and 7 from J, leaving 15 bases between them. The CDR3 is CASSEPGRWWEQYF. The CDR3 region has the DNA TGTGCCAGCAGTGAACCGGGCAGGTGGTGGGAGCAGTACTTC.

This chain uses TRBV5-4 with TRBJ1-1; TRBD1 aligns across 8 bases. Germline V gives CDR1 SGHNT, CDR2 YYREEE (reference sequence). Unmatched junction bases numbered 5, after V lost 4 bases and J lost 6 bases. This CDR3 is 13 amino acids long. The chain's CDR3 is CASSTDRVSEAFF. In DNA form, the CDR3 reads TGTGCCAGCAGCACGGACAGGGTGTCTGAAGCTTTCTTT.

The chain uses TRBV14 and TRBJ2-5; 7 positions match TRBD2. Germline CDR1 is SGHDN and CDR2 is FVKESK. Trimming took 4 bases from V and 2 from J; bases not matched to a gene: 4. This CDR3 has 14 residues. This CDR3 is CASSPLGGQETQYF. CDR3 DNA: TGTGCCAGCAGCCCCCTGGGGGGGCAAGAGACCCAGTACTTC.

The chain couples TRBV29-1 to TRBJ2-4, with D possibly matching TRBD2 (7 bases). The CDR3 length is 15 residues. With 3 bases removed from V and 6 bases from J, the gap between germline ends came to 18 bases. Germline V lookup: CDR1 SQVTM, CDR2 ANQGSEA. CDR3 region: CSVERGTKKGNIQYF. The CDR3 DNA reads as TGCAGCGTTGAGAGGGGGACTAAGAAAGGAAACATTCAGTACTTC.

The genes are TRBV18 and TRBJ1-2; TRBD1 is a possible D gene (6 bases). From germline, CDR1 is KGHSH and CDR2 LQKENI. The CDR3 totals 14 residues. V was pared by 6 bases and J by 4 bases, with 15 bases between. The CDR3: CASSQRTEIYGYTF. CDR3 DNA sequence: TGTGCCAGCTCCCAAAGGACAGAGATCTATGGCTACACCTTC.

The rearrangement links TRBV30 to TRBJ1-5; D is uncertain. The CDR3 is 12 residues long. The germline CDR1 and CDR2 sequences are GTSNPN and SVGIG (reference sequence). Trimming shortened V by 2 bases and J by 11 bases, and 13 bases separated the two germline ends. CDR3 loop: CAWSKGVVAQHF. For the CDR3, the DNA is TGTGCCTGGAGTAAGGGCGTTGTAGCCCAGCATTTT.

The CDR3 loop is CASSLGRHRVGPEAFF. The CDR3 region has the DNA TGTGCCAGCAGCTTGGGCAGGCACAGGGTGGGGCCTGAAGCTTTCTTT. V is TRBV7-8 and J is TRBJ1-1; tentatively, D is TRBD1 (6 bases). The CDR3 length is 16 residues. V was trimmed by 3 bases and J by 6 bases, leaving 20 bases between them. Germline CDR1 is SGHVS and CDR2 is FQNEAQ.

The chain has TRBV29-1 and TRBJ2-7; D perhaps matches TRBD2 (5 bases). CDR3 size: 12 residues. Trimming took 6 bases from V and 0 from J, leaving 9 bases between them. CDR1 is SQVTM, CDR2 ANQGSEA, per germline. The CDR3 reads CSVGLPSYEQYF. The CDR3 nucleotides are TGCAGCGTCGGACTTCCCTCCTACGAGCAGTACTTC.

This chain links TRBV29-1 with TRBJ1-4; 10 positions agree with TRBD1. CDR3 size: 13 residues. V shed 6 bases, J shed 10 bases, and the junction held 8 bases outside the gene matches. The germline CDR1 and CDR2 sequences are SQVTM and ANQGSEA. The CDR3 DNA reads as TGCAGCGTGGCTTGGGACAGGGGCGCAAAACTGTTTTTT. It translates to CSVAWDRGAKLFF.

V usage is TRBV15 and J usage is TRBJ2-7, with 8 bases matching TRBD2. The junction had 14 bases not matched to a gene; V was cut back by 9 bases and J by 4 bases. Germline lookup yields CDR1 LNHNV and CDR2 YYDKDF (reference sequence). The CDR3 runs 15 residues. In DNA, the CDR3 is TGTGCCACTAATCATCAGGGGCTAGCGGGTTACGAGCAGTACTTC. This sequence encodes CATNHQGLAGYEQYF.

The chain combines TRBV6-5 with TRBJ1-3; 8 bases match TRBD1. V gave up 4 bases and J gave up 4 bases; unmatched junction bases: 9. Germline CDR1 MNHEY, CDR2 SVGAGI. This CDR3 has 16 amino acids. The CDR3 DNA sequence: TGTGCCAGCAGTTCGTCGCAGGGGGCGCGAGGAAACACCATATATTTT. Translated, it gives CASSSSQGARGNTIYF.

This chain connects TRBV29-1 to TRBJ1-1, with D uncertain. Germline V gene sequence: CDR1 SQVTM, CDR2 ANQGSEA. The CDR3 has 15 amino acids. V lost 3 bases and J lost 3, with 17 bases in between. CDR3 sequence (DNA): TGCAGCGTTGAGTTGAGGGCTAAACTATACACTGAAGCTTTCTTT. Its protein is CSVELRAKLYTEAFF.

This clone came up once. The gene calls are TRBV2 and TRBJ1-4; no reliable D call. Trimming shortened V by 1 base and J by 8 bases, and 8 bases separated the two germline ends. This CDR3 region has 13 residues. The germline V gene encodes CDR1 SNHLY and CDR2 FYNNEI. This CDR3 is CASSEEGGEKLFF. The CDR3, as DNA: TGTGCCAGCAGTGAAGAGGGAGGGGAAAAACTGTTTTTT. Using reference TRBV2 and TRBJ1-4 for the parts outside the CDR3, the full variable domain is EPEVTQTPSHQVTQMGQEVILRCVPISNHLYFYWYRQILGQKVEFLVSFYNNEISEKSEIFDDQFSVERPDGSNFTLKIRSTKLEDSAMYFCASSEEGGEKLFFGSGTQLSVL.

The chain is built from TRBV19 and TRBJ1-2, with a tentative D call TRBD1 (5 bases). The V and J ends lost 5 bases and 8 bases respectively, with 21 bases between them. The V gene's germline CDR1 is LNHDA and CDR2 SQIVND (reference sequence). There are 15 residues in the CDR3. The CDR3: CASSSWGRRKEGYTF. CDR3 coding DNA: TGTGCCAGTAGTTCCTGGGGACGCCGGAAGGAGGGCTACACCTTC. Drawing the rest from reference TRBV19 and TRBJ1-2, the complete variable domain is DGGITQSPKYLFRKEGQNVTLSCEQNLNHDAMYWYRQDPGQGLRLIYYSQIVNDFQKGDIAEGYSVSREKKESFPLTVTSAQKNPTAFYLCASSSWGRRKEGYTFGSGTRLTVV.

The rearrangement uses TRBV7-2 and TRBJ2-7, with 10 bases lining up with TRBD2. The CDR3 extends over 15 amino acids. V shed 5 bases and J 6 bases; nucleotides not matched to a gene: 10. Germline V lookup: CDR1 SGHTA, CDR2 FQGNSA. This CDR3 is CASSKKRGGPGEQYF. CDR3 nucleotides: TGTGCCAGCAGCAAGAAGCGGGGGGGCCCCGGCGAGCAGTACTTC.

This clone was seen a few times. CDR3 in amino acids: CASSRGGQYEQYF. Written as DNA, the CDR3 is TGTGCCAGCAGCAGAGGGGGGCAGTACGAGCAGTACTTC. The V call is TRBV11-3, the J call TRBJ2-7; either TRBD1 or TRBD2 may fit D (6 bases each). Germline V gives CDR1 SGHNT, CDR2 YENEEA. The length of the CDR3 is 13 residues. V was pared by 5 bases and J by 4 bases, with 12 bases between.

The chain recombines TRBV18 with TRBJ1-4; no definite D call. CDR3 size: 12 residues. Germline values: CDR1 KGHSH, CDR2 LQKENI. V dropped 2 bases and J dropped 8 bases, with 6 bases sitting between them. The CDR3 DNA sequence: TGTGCCAGCTCACCAGGGAGGGAAAAACTGTTTTTT. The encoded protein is CASSPGREKLFF.

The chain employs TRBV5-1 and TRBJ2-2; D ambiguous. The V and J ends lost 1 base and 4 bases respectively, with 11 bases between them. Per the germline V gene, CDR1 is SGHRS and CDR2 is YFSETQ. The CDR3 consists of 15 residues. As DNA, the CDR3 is TGCGCCAGCAGCTTGCAGGAAGGTATCACCGGGGAGCTGTTTTTT. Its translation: CASSLQEGITGELFF.

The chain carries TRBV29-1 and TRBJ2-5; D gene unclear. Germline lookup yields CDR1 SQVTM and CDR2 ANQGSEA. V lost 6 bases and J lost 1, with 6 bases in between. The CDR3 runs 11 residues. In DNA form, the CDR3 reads TGCAGCGTCGGCCCCCAAGAGACCCAGTACTTC. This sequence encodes CSVGPQETQYF.

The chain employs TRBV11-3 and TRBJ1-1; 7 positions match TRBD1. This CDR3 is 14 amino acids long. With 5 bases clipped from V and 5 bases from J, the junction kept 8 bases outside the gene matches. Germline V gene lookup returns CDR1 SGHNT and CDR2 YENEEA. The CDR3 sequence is CASSARGITTEAFF. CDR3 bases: TGTGCCAGCAGCGCCAGGGGGATTACTACTGAAGCTTTCTTT.

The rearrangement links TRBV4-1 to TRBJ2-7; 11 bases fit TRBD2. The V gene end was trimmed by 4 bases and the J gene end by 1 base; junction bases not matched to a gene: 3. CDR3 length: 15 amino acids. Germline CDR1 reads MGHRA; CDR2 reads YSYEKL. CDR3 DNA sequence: TGCGCCAGCAGCCGGGGACTAGCGGTATCCTACGAGCAGTACTTC. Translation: CASSRGLAVSYEQYF.

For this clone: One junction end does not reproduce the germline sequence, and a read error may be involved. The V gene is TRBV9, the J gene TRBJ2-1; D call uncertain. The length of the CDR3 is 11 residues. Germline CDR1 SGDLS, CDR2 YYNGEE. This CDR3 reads CASSSGRKWVF. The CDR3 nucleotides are TGTGCCAGCAGCTCCGGACGGAAATGGGTCTTC.

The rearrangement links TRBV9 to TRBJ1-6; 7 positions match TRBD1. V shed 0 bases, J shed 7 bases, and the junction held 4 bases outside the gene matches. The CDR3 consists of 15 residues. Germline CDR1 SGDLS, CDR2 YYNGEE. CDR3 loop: CASSVGGTENSPLHF. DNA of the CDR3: TGTGCCAGCAGCGTAGGGGGGACAGAAAATTCACCCCTCCACTTT.

CDR3 bases: TGTGCCAGCAGTCGGGACAGGCATGAAAAACTGTTTTTT. It encodes CASSRDRHEKLFF. The rearrangement joins TRBV6-2 or TRBV6-3 to TRBJ1-4, with TRBD1 identical over 8 bases. Germline V gives CDR1 MNHEY, CDR2 SVGEGT. V dropped 5 bases and J dropped 6; count of bases not matched to a gene: 2. The CDR3 sequence is 13 residues long.